Below, 27 T cell receptor beta chains from the same sample are listed, as sequenced in a study of vaccination and CD4 T cells after COVID-19. Treatment denoted: approximately 10-day PBMC culture with coronavirus spike peptide pools or control peptides (ViraFEST assay). The Oncomine TCR Beta short-read assay generated sequence data from the DNA of cultured CD4+ T cells. TCRdb re-analysed the PCR reads in MiXCR, keeping a single row per CDR3 protein. The table includes 4,500 to 6,500 distinct CDR3 sequences, approximately 35% detected once. The antigens of these receptors remain unknown. The sequences come from CD4+ T cells from blood, cultured in vitro, collected after SARS-CoV-2 vaccination. The receptors derive from a human donor who had recovered from COVID-19.

This clonotype was seen more than once but under ten times. The chain couples TRBV20-1 to TRBJ2-7; 8 nucleotides match TRBD1. Germline V CDR1 and CDR2: DFQATT, SNEGSKA (reference sequence). This CDR3 region has 15 residues. V shed 5 bases and J 6 bases; nucleotides not matched to a gene: 15. This CDR3 reads CSARPQDRDISEQYF. As DNA, the CDR3 is TGCAGTGCTCGACCACAGGACAGGGATATCTCCGAGCAGTACTTC.

The rearrangement links TRBV7-2 to TRBJ1-3; no definite D call. V dropped 2 bases and J dropped 8 bases, with 13 bases sitting between them. This CDR3 is 14 amino acids long. CDR1 is SGHTA, CDR2 FQGNSA, per germline. The CDR3: CASSLYPFQDTIYF. CDR3 bases: TGTGCCAGCAGCTTATATCCATTCCAAGACACCATATATTTT.

This clonotype turned up a few times. V gene TRBV4-1 combines with J gene TRBJ2-5; TRBD2 matches at 12 bases. The CDR3 totals 17 residues. The V gene end was trimmed by 3 bases and the J gene end by 0 bases; junction bases not matched to a gene: 5. From germline, CDR1 is MGHRA and CDR2 YSYEKL. CDR3 protein: CASSQGLAGLYQETQYF. In DNA form, the CDR3 reads TGCGCCAGCAGCCAGGGACTAGCGGGTTTGTACCAAGAGACCCAGTACTTC.

The V and J genes are TRBV7-2 and TRBJ2-2; D perhaps matches TRBD2 (6 bases). Trimming took off 5 bases at V and 3 bases at J, with 13 bases between the two ends. CDR1 and CDR2 (germline): SGHTA, FQGNSA. The CDR3 covers 15 residues. This chain's CDR3 is CASSLRGVHTGELFF. CDR3 coding DNA: TGTGCCAGCAGCCTACGCGGGGTCCACACCGGGGAGCTGTTTTTT.

This chain joins TRBV4-1 and TRBJ1-4; possibly TRBD1 for D (6 bases). The CDR3 is made up of 15 amino acids. CDR1 MGHRA and CDR2 YSYEKL come from the germline V gene. Trimming took 0 bases from V and 7 from J, leaving 12 bases between them. The CDR3 reads CASSQDGGAGEKLFF. In DNA, the CDR3 is TGCGCCAGCAGCCAAGATGGGGGGGCGGGTGAAAAACTGTTTTTT.

The chain employs TRBV6-5 and TRBJ1-1; unclear D gene. From germline, CDR1 is MNHEY and CDR2 SVGAGI. This CDR3 is built from 13 residues. Trimming shortened V by 3 bases and J by 1 base, and 6 bases separated the two germline ends. CDR3 amino acids: CASSYQTNTEAFF. For the CDR3, the DNA is TGTGCCAGCAGTTATCAGACGAACACTGAAGCTTTCTTT.

This chain connects TRBV7-6 to TRBJ2-1, with D possibly matching TRBD2 (6 bases). V was shortened by 5 bases and J by 6 bases, with 17 bases between the two germline ends. The CDR3 extends over 15 amino acids. The germline V gene encodes CDR1 SGHVS and CDR2 FNYEAQ. In DNA form, the CDR3 reads TGTGCCAGCAGCCGGCTGCCGGAGGGCCGCAATGAGCAGTTCTTC. Translated: CASSRLPEGRNEQFF.

The sample holds a few counts of this clonotype. The chain links TRBV20-1 to TRBJ1-6, with 7 bases lining up with TRBD1. V gave up 1 base and J gave up 7 bases; unmatched junction bases: 10. In germline, CDR1 is DFQATT, CDR2 SNEGSKA (reference sequence). CDR3 size: 16 residues. The CDR3 is CSARAPPGTANSPLHF. The CDR3 nucleotides are TGCAGTGCTAGAGCGCCCCCCGGGACAGCAAATTCACCCCTCCACTTT.

The chain employs TRBV6-7 and TRBJ1-4, with D possibly being TRBD1 (5 bases). TRBV6-7 is an open reading frame, and its role is uncertain. The CDR3 is 16 amino acids. V was trimmed by 2 bases and J by 5 bases, leaving 15 bases between them. DNA for the CDR3: TGTGCCAGCAGTTACCCTTCAGGGTGGAAAAATGAAAAACTGTTTTTT. It codes for CASSYPSGWKNEKLFF.

This chain uses TRBV27 with TRBJ1-1; 7 nucleotides agree with TRBD1. V trimming: 6 bases; J trimming: 1 base; junction bases outside the gene matches: 2. Germline assignment: CDR1 MNHEY and CDR2 SMNVEV (reference sequence). The CDR3 runs 13 residues. The CDR3 coding sequence is TGTGCCAGCAGGCGGACAGGGAACACTGAAGCTTTCTTT. Translating it yields CASRRTGNTEAFF.

In its sample, this clonotype was seen once. The chain is built from TRBV5-1 and TRBJ2-7; D ambiguous. CDR3 size: 14 residues. Deletions cut 0 bases from V and 0 bases from J, with 7 bases between. Germline V lookup: CDR1 SGHRS, CDR2 YFSETQ. The DNA of the CDR3 is TGCGCCAGCAGCTTGGCGGACGTCTCCTACGAGCAGTACTTC. Its protein product is CASSLADVSYEQYF. Based on the CDR3 plus reference TRBV5-1 and TRBJ2-7, the full variable domain is KAGVTQTPRYLIKTRGQQVTLSCSPISGHRSVSWYQQTPGQGLQFLFEYFSETQRNKGNFPGRFSGRQFSNSRSEMNVSTLELGDSALYLCASSLADVSYEQYFGPGTRLTVT.

This clonotype was counted only a few times. The CDR3 protein is CASSPQPGELFF. DNA of the CDR3: TGTGCCAGCAGCCCCCAGCCTGGGGAGCTGTTTTTT. V is TRBV11-3 and J is TRBJ2-2; D is unresolved. The V end lost 5 bases, the J end lost 8 bases, and 9 bases lay between the germline ends. Germline-derived CDR1 and CDR2 are SGHNT and YENEEA. The CDR3 runs 12 residues.

In this sample, this clonotype turned up a few times. This rearrangement joins TRBV20-1 to TRBJ2-7; no clear D gene. Trimming removed 2 bases from V and 2 bases from J, with 7 bases in between. The V gene's germline CDR1 is DFQATT and CDR2 SNEGSKA (reference sequence). This CDR3 region has 12 residues. The chain's CDR3 is CSARRVPYEQYF. The CDR3 bases are TGCAGTGCTAGAAGGGTACCCTACGAGCAGTACTTC.

The rearrangement joins TRBV28 to TRBJ2-2; D is uncertain. CDR1 and CDR2 (germline): MDHEN, SYDVKM. The CDR3 contains 14 residues. V was trimmed by 7 bases and J by 1 base, leaving 10 bases between them. The CDR3 sequence is CASMRTVNTGELFF. The DNA of the CDR3 is TGTGCCAGCATGAGGACGGTGAACACCGGGGAGCTGTTTTTT.

CDR3 amino acids: CASNSGTTSEQFF. CDR3 sequence (DNA): TGTGCCAGCAACAGCGGGACTACGAGTGAGCAGTTCTTC. The rearrangement joins TRBV2 to TRBJ2-1, with TRBD2 matching over 7 bases. V dropped 7 bases and J dropped 9; count of bases not matched to a gene: 9. Per the germline V gene, CDR1 is SNHLY and CDR2 is FYNNEI. CDR3 size: 13 residues.

J is TRBJ1-6 and V is TRBV11-2; D may be TRBD1 (5 bases). Germline CDR1 is SGHAT and CDR2 is FQNNGV. There are 18 residues in the CDR3. Trimming pared 1 base from V and 0 bases from J, leaving 13 bases between. The CDR3 sequence is CASSLVWDRSSYNSPLHF. Here the CDR3 DNA reads TGTGCCAGCAGCTTAGTGTGGGACCGGAGCTCCTATAATTCACCCCTCCACTTT. Full variable domain (outside the CDR3, taken from reference TRBV11-2 and TRBJ1-6): EAGVAQSPRYKIIEKRQSVAFWCNPISGHATLYWYQQILGQGPKLLIQFQNNGVVDDSQLPKDRFSAERLKGVDSTLKIQPAKLEDSAVYLCASSLVWDRSSYNSPLHFGNGTRLTVT.

The sample holds a few counts of this clonotype. The chain combines TRBV7-2 with TRBJ2-7; 8 bases are a match to TRBD2. This CDR3 is 14 amino acids long. Germline V CDR1 and CDR2: SGHTA, FQGNSA. Trimming removed 5 bases from V and 4 bases from J; junction bases left unmatched: 7. The DNA for the CDR3 is TGTGCCAGCAGCCCCGGCGGGGGGTCTTACGAGCAGTACTTC. Translation gives CASSPGGGSYEQYF.

This clonotype was detected only a few times. V and J are TRBV12-3 or TRBV12-4 and TRBJ1-2; D uncertain. The V end was cut by 6 bases, the J end by 2 bases, with 10 bases between. The CDR3 runs 13 residues. The CDR3 reads CASSPFGNYGYTF. The CDR3 coding sequence is TGTGCCAGCAGCCCCTTCGGAAACTATGGCTACACCTTC.

This clonotype was counted between two and nine times. DNA for the CDR3: TGTGCCAGCAGAAGGGGACAGTCCTCACCCCTCCACTTT. Its protein product is CASRRGQSSPLHF. This rearrangement joins TRBV27 to TRBJ1-6; 7 positions match TRBD1. This CDR3 is 13 amino acids long. The germline CDR1 and CDR2 sequences are MNHEY and SMNVEV (reference sequence). V lost 6 bases and J lost 10; bases outside the gene matches: 6.

V and J are TRBV2 and TRBJ2-5; 9 bases are shared with TRBD2. The CDR3 has 13 residues. Germline CDR1 SNHLY, CDR2 FYNNEI. J gave up 3 bases and V 9 bases, and 5 bases lay outside the gene matches. For the CDR3, the DNA is TGTGCCAGTTCCCTAGCGGGAAAAGAGACCCAGTACTTC. Translating gives CASSLAGKETQYF.

In its sample, this clonotype was seen a few times. The chain links TRBV20-1 to TRBJ1-5; no firm D call. Trimming stripped 2 bases from V and 7 bases from J, with 12 bases between. The CDR3 spans 13 residues. Per germline, CDR1 DFQATT and CDR2 SNEGSKA (reference sequence). The CDR3 nucleotides read TGCAGTGCTAGATCCTCGATGGAGCAGCCCCAGCATTTT. Translating it yields CSARSSMEQPQHF.

This chain uses TRBV7-2 with TRBJ1-1; D unclear. The CDR3 totals 14 residues. Germline lookup yields CDR1 SGHTA and CDR2 FQGNSA. V was shortened by 1 base and J by 9 bases, with 15 bases between the two germline ends. The CDR3 spells CASSLGRSRAKAFF. In DNA form, the CDR3 reads TGTGCCAGCAGCTTAGGCAGGTCACGCGCTAAAGCTTTCTTT.

This chain joins TRBV20-1 and TRBJ1-1; a possible D gene is TRBD1 (6 bases). Germline V gene sequence: CDR1 DFQATT, CDR2 SNEGSKA (reference sequence). There are 12 residues in the CDR3. The CDR3 region has the DNA TGCACCCCCTACAGGGCGGACACTGAAGCTTTCTTT. Translating gives CTPYRADTEAFF.

This clonotype ranks as medium-sized. The chain uses TRBV20-1 and TRBJ1-5; D remains unclear. This CDR3 has 13 amino acids. Deletions cut 5 bases from V and 3 bases from J, with 11 bases between. The germline V gene has CDR1 DFQATT and CDR2 SNEGSKA (reference sequence). The CDR3 spells CSASSAINQPQHF. The CDR3 region has the DNA TGCAGTGCTTCGAGTGCTATCAATCAGCCCCAGCATTTT.

This clonotype has more than one count but fewer than ten. The rearrangement joins TRBV27 to TRBJ1-2, with 9 bases matching TRBD1. The CDR3 sequence is 15 residues long. The trim removed 6 bases at V and 7 bases at J, leaving 12 bases unmatched. The germline V gene encodes CDR1 MNHEY and CDR2 SMNVEV (reference sequence). The CDR3 sequence is CASRGSDRGISGYTF. In DNA form, the CDR3 reads TGTGCCAGCAGGGGATCGGACAGGGGCATTAGTGGCTACACCTTC.

This clonotype was counted only a few times. This chain joins TRBV7-2 and TRBJ2-5; the match to TRBD1 covers 12 bases. The trim removed 5 bases at V and 4 bases at J, leaving 5 bases unmatched. Germline V gene sequence: CDR1 SGHTA, CDR2 FQGNSA. The CDR3 is 15 amino acids. The CDR3 sequence is CASSPRDRGRETQYF. CDR3 coding DNA: TGTGCCAGCAGCCCACGGGACAGGGGGCGAGAGACCCAGTACTTC.

V usage is TRBV5-1 and J usage is TRBJ1-1; 8 nucleotides line up with TRBD1. Germline-derived CDR1 and CDR2 are SGHRS and YFSETQ. The J segment lost 13 bases and the V segment lost 3 bases, leaving 17 bases of the junction unmatched. There are 15 residues in the CDR3. DNA of the CDR3: TGCGCCAGCAGCTCTACCTCCGGCGACAGGGGTTCGGTTTTCTTT. Translation: CASSSTSGDRGSVFF. Full variable domain (remainder filled in from reference TRBV5-1 and TRBJ1-1): KAGVTQTPRYLIKTRGQQVTLSCSPISGHRSVSWYQQTPGQGLQFLFEYFSETQRNKGNFPGRFSGRQFSNSRSEMNVSTLELGDSALYLCASSSTSGDRGSVFFGQGTRLTVV.